This TCR beta chain was obtained from a study of blood T cell repertoires in COVID-19. Study at large: Sites in the United States, Italy and Spain provided acute and convalescent COVID-19 samples. From T cells, B-cell-depleted T cells, or PBMCs came the material, which was cDNA or gDNA.

The CDR3 loop spans 20 amino acids. Germline-derived CDR1 and CDR2 are MDHEN and SYDVKM. With 5 bases clipped from V and 4 bases from J, the junction kept 16 bases outside the gene matches. Original methodology: How many nucleated cells were present was estimated from reference gene primer amplification. Clones were sequenced by immunoSEQ multiplex PCR, and TCRdb holds only the in-frame ones, with some missing. V and J calls and clone size come straight from that table; D and trimming were deduced from the DNA. The profile shows some 200,000 clones, around nine tenths of them singletons. Input material: peripheral blood. The chain combines TRBV28 with TRBJ2-6, with 11 bases that match TRBD1. The TCR comes from a man aged 45 to 65 with acute or convalescent COVID-19. This CDR3 reads CASSPRLGTGGFGGANVLTF. In nucleotides, the CDR3 is TGTGCCAGCAGTCCGCGACTCGGGACAGGGGGGTTTGGCGGGGCCAACGTCCTGACTTTC.